This TCR beta chain is from a study of T cell responses to AZD1222 COVID-19 vaccine. Germline V lookup: CDR1 SGHTA, CDR2 FQGNSA. The CDR3 runs 14 residues. Between the trimmed V and J ends, which lost 5 bases and 3 bases, there was a span of 14 bases. As concerns this clone: What it binds is unknown.

Study results and limitations: Spike regions recognized by vaccine-associated CD4 TCRs spanned the protein, led by 160-218 and 743-854. There were repertoire samples only from the period after the peak T cell response.

TCRdb's table, derived via immunoSEQ multiplex PCR, lists solely in-frame clones and lacks some. The repertoire consists of about 130,000 clones, with more than 75% occurring once and the leading ten covering more than 9%. The receptor was derived from an adult in good health. V and J are TRBV7-2 and TRBJ2-7; D is perhaps TRBD2 (6 bases). Specimen: peripheral blood, collected on day 0 of AZD1222 vaccination. CDR3 loop: CASSPRLGGYEQYF. CDR3 in DNA: TGTGCCAGCAGCCCCCGACTAGGAGGCTACGAGCAGTACTTC.